Listed below are T cell receptor beta chains from one sample, sequenced in a study of control samples from healthy donors and cancer patients. Method: immunoSEQ multiplex PCR; TCRdb's copy keeps in-frame clones and lacks some. The sample contains some 210,000 clones, roughly nine tenths of which appear only once. The sequenced material came from blood. The receptors were gathered from a man aged 25-45 years in good health. Both conserved end residues are part of each CDR3. Each record gives: V gene, clone size, D gene, CDR3 length, J gene, CDR3 protein, CDR3 DNA. The D gene is left open where the match is weak. Only part of the rows carry a size: once, few, many, or a class if the clone is expanded.

v_call: TRBV19; clone_size: -; d_call: TRBD1; cdr3_length: 16; j_call: TRBJ1-5; cdr3_aa: CASSLGRTGNNQPQHF; cdr3_nt: TGTGCCAGTAGCCTGGGTCGGACAGGGAACAATCAGCCCCAGCATTTT
v_call: TRBV29-1; clone_size: -; d_call: TRBD1; cdr3_length: 16; j_call: TRBJ1-2; cdr3_aa: CSVEIPGTAGVDGYTF; cdr3_nt: TGCAGCGTTGAGATCCCCGGGACAGCAGGGGTGGATGGCTACACCTTC
v_call: TRBV19; clone_size: -; d_call: -; cdr3_length: 15; j_call: TRBJ2-1; cdr3_aa: CASSIAGNLGNEQFF; cdr3_nt: TGTGCCAGTAGTATAGCAGGCAATCTAGGAAATGAGCAGTTCTTC
v_call: TRBV2; clone_size: -; d_call: TRBD1; cdr3_length: 13; j_call: TRBJ1-4; cdr3_aa: CASRDRRDEKLFF; cdr3_nt: TGTGCCAGCAGGGACAGGAGGGATGAAAAACTGTTTTTT
v_call: TRBV2; clone_size: -; d_call: -; cdr3_length: 15; j_call: TRBJ2-3; cdr3_aa: CASSGQGGSTDTQYF; cdr3_nt: TGTGCCAGCAGTGGCCAGGGGGGAAGCACAGATACGCAGTATTTT
v_call: TRBV11-2; clone_size: -; d_call: TRBD1; cdr3_length: 16; j_call: TRBJ1-5; cdr3_aa: CASSPDRGGGNQPQHF; cdr3_nt: TGTGCCAGCAGCCCCGACAGGGGAGGCGGCAATCAGCCCCAGCATTTT
v_call: TRBV9; clone_size: -; d_call: TRBD1; cdr3_length: 15; j_call: TRBJ1-4; cdr3_aa: CASSVGGQKSEKLFF; cdr3_nt: TGTGCCAGCAGCGTAGGGGGACAGAAGAGTGAAAAACTGTTTTTT
v_call: TRBV27; clone_size: -; d_call: TRBD1; cdr3_length: 16; j_call: TRBJ2-3; cdr3_aa: CASSFSGTGARDTQYF; cdr3_nt: TGTGCCAGCAGTTTCTCCGGGACAGGGGCGAGAGATACGCAGTATTTT
v_call: TRBV5-6; clone_size: -; d_call: -; cdr3_length: 14; j_call: TRBJ2-1; cdr3_aa: CASSLGLAPNEQFF; cdr3_nt: TGTGCCAGCAGCTTGGGTCTAGCTCCTAATGAGCAGTTCTTC
v_call: TRBV6-6; clone_size: -; d_call: -; cdr3_length: 14; j_call: TRBJ1-2; cdr3_aa: CASSYSRANYGYTF; cdr3_nt: TGTGCCAGCAGTTACTCGAGAGCTAACTATGGCTACACCTTC
v_call: TRBV5-1; clone_size: few; d_call: TRBD2; cdr3_length: 14; j_call: TRBJ2-7; cdr3_aa: CASSLGTRTYEQYF; cdr3_nt: TGCGCCAGCAGCCTCGGGACTAGAACCTACGAGCAGTACTTC
v_call: TRBV27; clone_size: -; d_call: TRBD2; cdr3_length: 15; j_call: TRBJ2-3; cdr3_aa: CASSLSRGGRDTQYF; cdr3_nt: TGTGCCAGCAGTTTATCTCGGGGGGGCCGAGATACGCAGTATTTT
v_call: TRBV18; clone_size: -; d_call: -; cdr3_length: 13; j_call: TRBJ2-2; cdr3_aa: CGTQKSNTGELFF; cdr3_nt: TGTGGCACACAGAAATCGAACACCGGGGAGCTGTTTTTT
v_call: TRBV30; clone_size: -; d_call: -; cdr3_length: 14; j_call: TRBJ1-6; cdr3_aa: CAWSAQNGGSPLHF; cdr3_nt: TGTGCCTGGAGTGCCCAAAACGGGGGCTCACCCCTCCACTTT
v_call: TRBV5-1; clone_size: -; d_call: -; cdr3_length: 18; j_call: TRBJ1-6; cdr3_aa: CASSQRGPSAVLNSPLHF; cdr3_nt: TGCGCCAGCAGCCAGCGGGGACCGAGCGCCGTACTTAATTCACCCCTCCACTTT
v_call: TRBV10-3; clone_size: -; d_call: -; cdr3_length: 11; j_call: TRBJ1-1; cdr3_aa: CAISGGTEAFF; cdr3_nt: TGTGCCATCAGTGGGGGGACTGAAGCTTTCTTT
v_call: TRBV18; clone_size: -; d_call: -; cdr3_length: 14; j_call: TRBJ1-5; cdr3_aa: CASSRGAQNQPQHF; cdr3_nt: TGTGCCAGCTCACGAGGTGCCCAGAATCAGCCCCAGCATTTT
v_call: TRBV6-5; clone_size: few; d_call: TRBD1; cdr3_length: 14; j_call: TRBJ1-1; cdr3_aa: CASSFTGGRTEAFF; cdr3_nt: TGTGCCAGCAGTTTTACAGGGGGTAGGACTGAAGCTTTCTTT
v_call: TRBV5-6; clone_size: -; d_call: -; cdr3_length: 15; j_call: TRBJ2-3; cdr3_aa: CASSLVRGGTDTQYF; cdr3_nt: TGTGCCAGCAGCTTGGTCAGGGGCGGCACAGATACGCAGTATTTT
v_call: TRBV7-8; clone_size: -; d_call: -; cdr3_length: 17; j_call: TRBJ1-6; cdr3_aa: CASSLNGLSSYNSPLHF; cdr3_nt: TGTGCCAGCAGCTTAAATGGGCTTAGCTCCTATAATTCACCCCTCCACTTT
v_call: TRBV5-1; clone_size: -; d_call: -; cdr3_length: 14; j_call: TRBJ2-7; cdr3_aa: CASSFAGPGYEQYF; cdr3_nt: TGCGCCAGCAGCTTTGCGGGGCCCGGGTACGAGCAGTACTTC
v_call: TRBV15; clone_size: -; d_call: -; cdr3_length: 14; j_call: TRBJ1-5; cdr3_aa: CATSPEQGFQPQHF; cdr3_nt: TGTGCCACCAGTCCGGAACAGGGATTTCAGCCCCAGCATTTT
v_call: TRBV4-2; clone_size: -; d_call: TRBD1; cdr3_length: 14; j_call: TRBJ1-1; cdr3_aa: CASRPRGGETEAFF; cdr3_nt: TGTGCCAGCAGGCCTCGAGGGGGCGAGACTGAAGCTTTCTTT
v_call: TRBV29-1; clone_size: few; d_call: -; cdr3_length: 15; j_call: TRBJ2-1; cdr3_aa: CSVEESGSSYNEQFF; cdr3_nt: TGCAGCGTTGAAGAGTCAGGGAGCTCCTACAATGAGCAGTTCTTC
v_call: TRBV6-1; clone_size: -; d_call: -; cdr3_length: 16; j_call: TRBJ2-3; cdr3_aa: CASSGSSGFPTDTQYF; cdr3_nt: TGTGCCAGCAGTGGATCCAGCGGGTTCCCCACAGATACGCAGTATTTT
v_call: TRBV30; clone_size: once; d_call: -; cdr3_length: 10; j_call: TRBJ2-3; cdr3_aa: CAGGSDTQYF; cdr3_nt: TGTGCCGGAGGCTCAGATACGCAGTATTTT
v_call: TRBV3-1/TRBV3-2; clone_size: -; d_call: TRBD2; cdr3_length: 16; j_call: TRBJ2-1; cdr3_aa: CASSQDLAGSYNEQFF; cdr3_nt: TGTGCCAGCAGCCAAGACTTAGCGGGGTCTTACAATGAGCAGTTCTTC
v_call: TRBV27; clone_size: -; d_call: -; cdr3_length: 15; j_call: TRBJ1-2; cdr3_aa: CASTLNRDGHYGYTF; cdr3_nt: TGTGCCAGCACCCTGAACCGGGACGGACACTATGGCTACACCTTC
v_call: TRBV12-3/TRBV12-4; clone_size: -; d_call: -; cdr3_length: 13; j_call: TRBJ1-2; cdr3_aa: CASRGGGDYGYTF; cdr3_nt: TGTGCCAGCAGAGGCGGGGGAGACTATGGCTACACCTTC
v_call: TRBV14; clone_size: -; d_call: TRBD1; cdr3_length: 15; j_call: TRBJ2-7; cdr3_aa: CASSHGQGQNYEQYF; cdr3_nt: TGTGCCAGCAGCCACGGACAGGGCCAAAACTACGAGCAGTACTTC
v_call: TRBV11-2; clone_size: -; d_call: -; cdr3_length: 11; j_call: TRBJ2-7; cdr3_aa: CASSFFHEQYF; cdr3_nt: TGTGCCAGCAGCTTTTTTCACGAGCAGTACTTC
v_call: TRBV10-3; clone_size: -; d_call: -; cdr3_length: 14; j_call: TRBJ1-2; cdr3_aa: CAISESGGSYGYTF; cdr3_nt: TGTGCCATCAGTGAGTCCGGGGGCAGCTATGGCTACACCTTC
v_call: TRBV19; clone_size: -; d_call: TRBD1; cdr3_length: 18; j_call: TRBJ2-4; cdr3_aa: CASSIRTGYESAKNIQYF; cdr3_nt: TGTGCCAGTAGTATAAGGACAGGGTATGAGTCGGCCAAAAACATTCAGTACTTC
v_call: TRBV5-8; clone_size: -; d_call: -; cdr3_length: 11; j_call: TRBJ1-2; cdr3_aa: CASSPVVGYTF; cdr3_nt: TGTGCCAGCAGCCCGGTCGTTGGCTACACCTTC
v_call: TRBV11-2; clone_size: -; d_call: -; cdr3_length: 16; j_call: TRBJ1-3; cdr3_aa: CASSLVRGRVGNTIYF; cdr3_nt: TGTGCCAGCAGCTTAGTCCGGGGGCGCGTTGGAAACACCATATATTTT
v_call: TRBV5-1; clone_size: -; d_call: TRBD1; cdr3_length: 17; j_call: TRBJ1-4; cdr3_aa: CASRSRTGALTNEKLFF; cdr3_nt: TGCGCCAGCAGGTCTAGGACAGGGGCGCTGACTAATGAAAAACTGTTTTTT
v_call: TRBV4-1; clone_size: -; d_call: TRBD1; cdr3_length: 16; j_call: TRBJ1-6; cdr3_aa: CASSPSSGQIYSPLHF; cdr3_nt: TGCGCCAGCAGCCCCTCCTCGGGACAGATCTATTCACCCCTCCACTTT
v_call: TRBV5-1; clone_size: -; d_call: TRBD1; cdr3_length: 15; j_call: TRBJ2-1; cdr3_aa: CASSLVNRGQNEQFF; cdr3_nt: TGCGCCAGCAGCTTGGTTAACAGGGGGCAAAATGAGCAGTTCTTC
v_call: TRBV5-1; clone_size: -; d_call: -; cdr3_length: 13; j_call: TRBJ1-6; cdr3_aa: CASSSGQNSPLHF; cdr3_nt: TGCGCCAGCAGCTCGGGCCAGAATTCACCCCTCCACTTT
v_call: TRBV6-5; clone_size: -; d_call: -; cdr3_length: 13; j_call: TRBJ1-2; cdr3_aa: CASSPTGLYGYTF; cdr3_nt: TGTGCCAGCAGTCCTACTGGCCTCTATGGCTACACCTTC
v_call: TRBV27; clone_size: -; d_call: TRBD1; cdr3_length: 17; j_call: TRBJ2-3; cdr3_aa: CASSARLLGQGADTQYF; cdr3_nt: TGTGCCAGCAGTGCCAGATTATTGGGACAGGGGGCAGATACGCAGTATTTT
v_call: TRBV29-1; clone_size: once; d_call: TRBD1; cdr3_length: 15; j_call: TRBJ2-1; cdr3_aa: CSLRDRGSSYNEQFF; cdr3_nt: TGCAGCTTACGGGACAGGGGGAGCTCCTACAATGAGCAGTTCTTC
v_call: TRBV19; clone_size: -; d_call: -; cdr3_length: 13; j_call: TRBJ1-1; cdr3_aa: CASSGQRGTEAFF; cdr3_nt: TGTGCCAGTAGCGGACAAAGAGGGACTGAAGCTTTCTTT
v_call: TRBV27; clone_size: -; d_call: TRBD1; cdr3_length: 17; j_call: TRBJ2-6; cdr3_aa: CASSLGTGGSGANVLTF; cdr3_nt: TGTGCCAGCAGTTTGGGGACAGGGGGCAGTGGGGCCAACGTCCTGACTTTC
v_call: TRBV6-5; clone_size: -; d_call: -; cdr3_length: 16; j_call: TRBJ2-7; cdr3_aa: CASSYSYRPEAYEQYF; cdr3_nt: TGTGCCAGCAGTTACTCGTACAGGCCCGAGGCCTACGAGCAGTACTTC
v_call: TRBV7-9; clone_size: -; d_call: TRBD1; cdr3_length: 16; j_call: TRBJ1-4; cdr3_aa: CASSHGTGQGKEKLFF; cdr3_nt: TGTGCCAGCAGCCATGGGACGGGACAGGGGAAAGAAAAACTGTTTTTT
v_call: TRBV4-1; clone_size: -; d_call: -; cdr3_length: 15; j_call: TRBJ1-1; cdr3_aa: CASSQGPSTNTEAFF; cdr3_nt: TGCGCCAGCAGCCAAGGCCCCTCGACCAACACTGAAGCTTTCTTT
v_call: TRBV5-1; clone_size: -; d_call: TRBD1; cdr3_length: 16; j_call: TRBJ2-1; cdr3_aa: CASSLSGTGVFNEQFF; cdr3_nt: TGCGCCAGCAGCTTGTCCGGGACAGGGGTGTTCAATGAGCAGTTCTTC
v_call: TRBV11-3; clone_size: -; d_call: TRBD2; cdr3_length: 18; j_call: TRBJ2-3; cdr3_aa: CASSPGRASGTVADTQYF; cdr3_nt: TGTGCCAGCAGCCCCGGTAGGGCTAGCGGAACGGTGGCAGATACGCAGTATTTT
v_call: TRBV15; clone_size: many; d_call: -; cdr3_length: 15; j_call: TRBJ1-6; cdr3_aa: CATSSSGGPNSPLHF; cdr3_nt: TGTGCCACCAGCAGCTCGGGGGGACCTAATTCACCCCTCCACTTT
v_call: TRBV3-1/TRBV3-2; clone_size: -; d_call: TRBD1; cdr3_length: 18; j_call: TRBJ2-6; cdr3_aa: CASSQDRGTGSGANVLTF; cdr3_nt: TGTGCCAGCAGCCAAGATCGAGGGACAGGCTCTGGGGCCAACGTCCTGACTTTC
v_call: TRBV5-1; clone_size: -; d_call: -; cdr3_length: 15; j_call: TRBJ1-2; cdr3_aa: CASSLVSGSNYGYTF; cdr3_nt: TGCGCCAGCAGCTTGGTCTCGGGATCCAACTATGGCTACACCTTC
v_call: TRBV19; clone_size: -; d_call: -; cdr3_length: 15; j_call: TRBJ1-4; cdr3_aa: CASTLKLGAGEKLFF; cdr3_nt: TGTGCCAGTACCCTAAAGTTGGGGGCTGGCGAAAAACTGTTTTTT
v_call: TRBV21-1; clone_size: -; d_call: -; cdr3_length: 13; j_call: TRBJ2-7; cdr3_aa: CASSNGTSYEQYF; cdr3_nt: TGTGCCAGCAGCAACGGGACTTCCTACGAGCAGTACTTC
v_call: TRBV7-9; clone_size: -; d_call: -; cdr3_length: 14; j_call: TRBJ1-1; cdr3_aa: CASSLGQLNTEAFF; cdr3_nt: TGTGCCAGCAGCTTAGGGCAGCTAAACACTGAAGCTTTCTTT
v_call: TRBV7-8; clone_size: -; d_call: TRBD1; cdr3_length: 14; j_call: TRBJ1-5; cdr3_aa: CASSVDRGNQPQHF; cdr3_nt: TGTGCCAGCAGCGTCGACAGGGGCAATCAGCCCCAGCATTTT
v_call: TRBV10-3; clone_size: -; d_call: -; cdr3_length: 15; j_call: TRBJ1-4; cdr3_aa: CAISPGPGEGEKLFF; cdr3_nt: TGTGCCATCTCCCCTGGGCCAGGGGAAGGCGAAAAACTGTTTTTT
v_call: TRBV7-3; clone_size: -; d_call: TRBD1; cdr3_length: 15; j_call: TRBJ2-3; cdr3_aa: CASSLGDRRTDTQYF; cdr3_nt: TGTGCCAGCAGCTTAGGGGACAGGCGCACAGATACGCAGTATTTT
v_call: TRBV18; clone_size: -; d_call: TRBD1; cdr3_length: 17; j_call: TRBJ2-6; cdr3_aa: CASSPPTGASGANVLTF; cdr3_nt: TGTGCCAGCTCACCACCGACAGGGGCCTCTGGGGCCAACGTCCTGACTTTC
v_call: TRBV10-2; clone_size: -; d_call: TRBD1; cdr3_length: 15; j_call: TRBJ1-2; cdr3_aa: CASRVGQGANYGYTF; cdr3_nt: TGCGCCAGCCGAGTGGGACAGGGCGCTAACTATGGCTACACCTTC